A single sample is the source of the 5 T cell receptor beta chains below, sequenced in a study of PD-1 blockade in classical Hodgkin lymphoma. Assay used: immunoSEQ multiplex PCR; TCRdb lists only in-frame clones, some missing. The sample contains 15,000 to 20,000 clones, around two thirds of which appear only once. Regarding time point: cycle 4 day 1 (C4D1), after around six weeks of nivolumab. Each of the patients experienced relapse following autologous stem cell transplantation, and their brentuximab vedotin exposure differed. This sample comprised peripheral blood mononuclear cells (PBMCs), obtained before the fourth cycle of nivolumab. The receptors originated from a human donor with classical Hodgkin lymphoma.

Here the CDR3 DNA reads TGTGCCAGCAACTCGGGACTAGGGGACCTGGAGCAGTACTTC. It yields the protein CASNSGLGDLEQYF. The chain employs TRBV6-6 and TRBJ2-7, with TRBD2 matching over 8 bases. J was trimmed by 7 bases and V by 7 bases; bases with no gene match: 12. This CDR3 contains 14 residues. The germline V gene has CDR1 MNHNY and CDR2 SVGAGI (reference sequence).

A few counts support this clone. Other DNA sequences in this sample translate to the same CDR3. The chain employs TRBV7-9 and TRBJ2-1; 7 bases align to TRBD2. Germline V gene data show CDR1 as SEHNR and CDR2 as FQNEAQ (reference sequence). Losses at the gene ends were 1 base for V and 5 bases for J; bases not matched to a gene: 2. This CDR3 has 14 amino acids. CDR3 residues: CASSLDGTNNEQFF. DNA for the CDR3: TGTGCCAGCAGCTTAGATGGGACTAACAATGAGCAGTTCTTC.

The V call is TRBV28, the J call TRBJ1-2, with 8 bases identical to TRBD1. The length of the CDR3 is 15 residues. V trimming: 4 bases; J trimming: 5 bases; junction bases outside the gene matches: 9. The V gene's germline CDR1 is MDHEN and CDR2 SYDVKM. Written as DNA, the CDR3 is TGTGCCAGCAGTTGGGTCGGACAGGGAGCTTATGGCTACACCTTC. Translation gives CASSWVGQGAYGYTF.

The chain has TRBV6-5 and TRBJ2-5, with D uncertain. The germline V gene encodes CDR1 MNHEY and CDR2 SVGAGI. This CDR3 contains 10 residues. The germline V and J ends were trimmed by 10 bases and 9 bases, with 12 bases remaining between them. As DNA, the CDR3 is TGTGCCACTCCTCCACCCCCCCAGTACTTC. Translating gives CATPPPPQYF.

This rearrangement joins TRBV27 to TRBJ2-1; the D gene is possibly TRBD2 (5 bases). CDR1 MNHEY and CDR2 SMNVEV come from the germline V gene (reference sequence). The CDR3 is 15 amino acids. V lost 0 bases, J lost 3 bases, and 9 bases lay in between. CDR3 amino acids: CASSLSRVGYNEQFF. CDR3 sequence (DNA): TGTGCCAGCAGTTTATCGAGGGTAGGCTACAATGAGCAGTTCTTC.